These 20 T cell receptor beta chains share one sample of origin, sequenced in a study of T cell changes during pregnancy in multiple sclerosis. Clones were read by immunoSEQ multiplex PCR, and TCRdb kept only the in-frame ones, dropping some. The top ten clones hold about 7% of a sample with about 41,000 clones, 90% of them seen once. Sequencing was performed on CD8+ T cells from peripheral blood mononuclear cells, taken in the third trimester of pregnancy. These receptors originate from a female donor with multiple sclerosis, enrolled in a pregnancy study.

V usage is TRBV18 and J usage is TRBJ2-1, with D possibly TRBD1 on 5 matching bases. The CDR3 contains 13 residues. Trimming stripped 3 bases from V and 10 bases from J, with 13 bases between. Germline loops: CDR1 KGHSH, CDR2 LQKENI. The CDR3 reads CASSPPGQPEQFF. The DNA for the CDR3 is TGTGCCAGCTCACCCCCAGGACAACCCGAGCAGTTCTTC.

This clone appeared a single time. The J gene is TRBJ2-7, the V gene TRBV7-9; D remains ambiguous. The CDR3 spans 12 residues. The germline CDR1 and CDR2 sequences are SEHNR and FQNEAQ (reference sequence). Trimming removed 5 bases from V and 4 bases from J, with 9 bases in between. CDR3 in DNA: TGTGCCAGCAGCGTACATATATACGAGCAGTACTTC. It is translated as CASSVHIYEQYF.

The CDR3 DNA sequence: TGCGCCAGCAGCTGGGGACAGGGTTGGATGAACACTGAAGCTTTCTTT. Its translation: CASSWGQGWMNTEAFF. The genes are TRBV5-1 and TRBJ1-1; TRBD1 matches at 9 bases. The CDR3 is 16 residues long. The germline gives CDR1 SGHRS, CDR2 YFSETQ. V was pared by 3 bases and J by 0 bases, with 6 bases of the junction left unmatched.

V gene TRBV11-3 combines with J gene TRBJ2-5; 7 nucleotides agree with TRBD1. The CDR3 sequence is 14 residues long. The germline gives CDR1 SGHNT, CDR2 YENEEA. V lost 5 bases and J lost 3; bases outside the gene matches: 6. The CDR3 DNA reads TGTGCCAGCAGCCCAGGAGGACAGGAAGAGACCCAGTACTTC. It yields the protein CASSPGGQEETQYF.

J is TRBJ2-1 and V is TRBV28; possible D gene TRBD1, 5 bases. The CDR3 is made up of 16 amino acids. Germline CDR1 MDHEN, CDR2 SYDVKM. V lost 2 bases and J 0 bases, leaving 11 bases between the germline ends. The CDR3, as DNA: TGTGCCAGCAGTTTAAGACAGAAACCCTCCTACAATGAGCAGTTCTTC. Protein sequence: CASSLRQKPSYNEQFF. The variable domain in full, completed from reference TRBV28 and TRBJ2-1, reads DVKVTQSSRYLVKRTGEKVFLECVQDMDHENMFWYRQDPGLGLRLIYFSYDVKMKEKGDIPEGYSVSREKKERFSLILESASTNQTSMYLCASSLRQKPSYNEQFFGPGTRLTVL.

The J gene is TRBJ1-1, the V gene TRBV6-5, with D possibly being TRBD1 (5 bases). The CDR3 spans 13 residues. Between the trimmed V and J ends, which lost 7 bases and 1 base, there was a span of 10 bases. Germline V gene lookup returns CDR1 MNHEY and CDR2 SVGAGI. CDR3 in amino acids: CASNPGGNTEAFF. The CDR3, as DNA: TGTGCCAGCAATCCCGGGGGGAACACTGAAGCTTTCTTT.

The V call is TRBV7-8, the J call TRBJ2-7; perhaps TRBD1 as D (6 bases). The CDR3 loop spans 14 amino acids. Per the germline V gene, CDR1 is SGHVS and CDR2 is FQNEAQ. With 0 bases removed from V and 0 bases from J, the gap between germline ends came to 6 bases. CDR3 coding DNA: TGTGCCAGCAGCTTAGCAGGGGGCTCCTACGAGCAGTACTTC. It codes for CASSLAGGSYEQYF.

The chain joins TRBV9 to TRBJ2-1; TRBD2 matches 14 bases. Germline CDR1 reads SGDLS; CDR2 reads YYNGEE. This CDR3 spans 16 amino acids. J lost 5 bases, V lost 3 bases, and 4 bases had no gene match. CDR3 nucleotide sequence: TGTGCCAGCAGCGCACCGGGACTAGCGGGAGACAATGAGCAGTTCTTC. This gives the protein CASSAPGLAGDNEQFF.

For the CDR3, the DNA is TGTGCCAGCTGCGCGGGGGGGCCTTACAATGAGCAGTTCTTC. Translating gives CASCAGGPYNEQFF. This chain connects TRBV18 to TRBJ2-1, with 9 bases matching TRBD2. J gave up 4 bases and V 7 bases, and 5 bases lay outside the gene matches. The CDR3 is 14 residues long. The germline V gene encodes CDR1 KGHSH and CDR2 LQKENI.

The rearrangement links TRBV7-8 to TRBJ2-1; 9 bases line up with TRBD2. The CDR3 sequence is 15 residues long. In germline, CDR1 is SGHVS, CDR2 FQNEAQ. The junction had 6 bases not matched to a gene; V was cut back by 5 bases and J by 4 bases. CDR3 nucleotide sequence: TGTGCCAGCAGCCGGACTAGCGTCGAGTACAATGAGCAGTTCTTC. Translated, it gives CASSRTSVEYNEQFF.

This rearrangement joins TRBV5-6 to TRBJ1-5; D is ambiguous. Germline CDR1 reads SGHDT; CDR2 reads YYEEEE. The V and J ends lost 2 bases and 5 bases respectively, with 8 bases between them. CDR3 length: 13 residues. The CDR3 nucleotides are TGTGCCAGCAGCTTCGGAGCAGATCAGCCCCAGCATTTT. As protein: CASSFGADQPQHF.

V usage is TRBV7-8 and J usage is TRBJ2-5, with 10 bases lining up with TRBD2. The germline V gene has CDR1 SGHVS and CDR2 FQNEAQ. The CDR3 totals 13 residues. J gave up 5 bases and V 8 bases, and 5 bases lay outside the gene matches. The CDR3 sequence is CASDPAGGETQYF. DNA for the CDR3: TGTGCCAGCGATCCAGCGGGGGGGGAGACCCAGTACTTC. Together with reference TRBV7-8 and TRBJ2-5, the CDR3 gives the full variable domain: GAGVSQSPRYKVAKRGQDVALRCDPISGHVSLFWYQQALGQGPEFLTYFQNEAQLDKSGLPSDRFFAERPEGSVSTLKIQRTQQEDSAVYLCASDPAGGETQYFGPGTRLLVL.

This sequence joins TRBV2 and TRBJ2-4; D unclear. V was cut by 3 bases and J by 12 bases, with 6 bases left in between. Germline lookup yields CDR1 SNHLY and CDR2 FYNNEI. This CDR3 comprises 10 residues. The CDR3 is CASSDSSQYF. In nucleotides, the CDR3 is TGTGCCAGCAGTGATTCGAGTCAGTACTTC.

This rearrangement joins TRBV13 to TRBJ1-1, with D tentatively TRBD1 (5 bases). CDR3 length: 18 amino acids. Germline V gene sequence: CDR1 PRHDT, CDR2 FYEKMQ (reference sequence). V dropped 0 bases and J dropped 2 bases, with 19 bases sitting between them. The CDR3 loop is CASSLGRGLVEPNTEAFF. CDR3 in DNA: TGTGCCAGCAGCTTAGGTAGGGGTTTAGTCGAACCAAACACTGAAGCTTTCTTT.

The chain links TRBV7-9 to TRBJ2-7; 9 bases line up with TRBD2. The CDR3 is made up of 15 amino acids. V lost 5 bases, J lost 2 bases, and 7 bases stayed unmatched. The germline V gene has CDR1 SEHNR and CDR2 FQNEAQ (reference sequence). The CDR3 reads CASSKTSGPPYEQYF. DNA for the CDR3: TGTGCCAGCAGCAAAACTAGCGGGCCCCCCTACGAGCAGTACTTC.

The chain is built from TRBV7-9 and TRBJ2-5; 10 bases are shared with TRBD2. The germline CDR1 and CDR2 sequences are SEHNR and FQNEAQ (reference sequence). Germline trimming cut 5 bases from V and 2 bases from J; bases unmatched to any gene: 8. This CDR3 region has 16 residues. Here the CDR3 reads CASSNPSGGPQETQYF. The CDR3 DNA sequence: TGTGCCAGCAGCAATCCTAGCGGGGGACCTCAAGAGACCCAGTACTTC.

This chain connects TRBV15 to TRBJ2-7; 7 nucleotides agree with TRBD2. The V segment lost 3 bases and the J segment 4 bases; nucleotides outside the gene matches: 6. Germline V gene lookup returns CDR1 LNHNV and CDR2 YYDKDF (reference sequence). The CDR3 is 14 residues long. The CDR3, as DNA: TGTGCCACCAGCAGGGATGGGGGGGGGTACGAGCAGTACTTC. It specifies CATSRDGGGYEQYF.

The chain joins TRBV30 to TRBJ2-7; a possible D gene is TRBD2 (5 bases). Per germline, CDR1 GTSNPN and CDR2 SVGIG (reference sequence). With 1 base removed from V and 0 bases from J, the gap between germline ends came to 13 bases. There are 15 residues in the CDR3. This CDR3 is CAWSDPGSNSYEQYF. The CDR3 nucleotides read TGTGCCTGGAGTGATCCGGGATCTAACTCCTACGAGCAGTACTTC. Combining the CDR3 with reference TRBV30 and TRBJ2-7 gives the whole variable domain SQTIHQWPATLVQPVGSPLSLECTVEGTSNPNLYWYRQAAGRGLQLLFYSVGIGQISSEVPQNLSASRPQDRQFILSSKKLLLSDSGFYLCAWSDPGSNSYEQYFGPGTRLTVT.

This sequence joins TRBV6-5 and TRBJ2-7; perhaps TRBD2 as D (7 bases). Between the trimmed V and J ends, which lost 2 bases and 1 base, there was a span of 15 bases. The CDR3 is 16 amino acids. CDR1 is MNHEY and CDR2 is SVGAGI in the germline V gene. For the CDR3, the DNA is TGTGCCAGCAGTTACGAGCGGGAAACAGGGTCCTACGAGCAGTACTTC. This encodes CASSYERETGSYEQYF.

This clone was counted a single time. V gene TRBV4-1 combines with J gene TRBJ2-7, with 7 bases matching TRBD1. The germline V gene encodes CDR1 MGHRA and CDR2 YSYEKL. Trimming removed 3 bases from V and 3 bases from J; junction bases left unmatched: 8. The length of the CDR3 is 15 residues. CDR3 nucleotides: TGCGCCAGCAGCCACCCACAGGGGCCGGGCTACGAGCAGTACTTC. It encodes CASSHPQGPGYEQYF.